These 14 T cell receptor beta chains were sequenced from one sample in a study of control samples from healthy donors and cancer patients. Sequenced by immunoSEQ multiplex PCR; TCRdb stores in-frame clones only, minus some. Of over 60,000 clones detected, about 90% appear once; the ten largest clones hold under 2.5%. Sequenced sample: PBMCs. Receptors were obtained from a woman aged 60 to 75 with head and neck cancer.

The chain couples TRBV28 to TRBJ1-2; D is perhaps TRBD1 (6 bases). Germline V gene data show CDR1 as MDHEN and CDR2 as SYDVKM. CDR3 length: 16 amino acids. V was cut by 6 bases and J by 3 bases, with 20 bases left in between. The DNA of the CDR3 is TGTGCCAGCAGATCAAAGGGGGGCAGGGCAGACTATGGCTACACCTTC. Translation: CASRSKGGRADYGYTF.

V gene TRBV5-1 combines with J gene TRBJ1-2; D is uncertain. The CDR3 consists of 17 residues. The V gene's germline CDR1 is SGHRS and CDR2 YFSETQ. The V end lost 6 bases, the J end lost 4 bases, and 25 bases lay between the germline ends. The CDR3 loop is CASTRPTSKGYLYGYTF. Written as DNA, the CDR3 is TGCGCCAGCACCAGACCAACTTCAAAGGGCTACCTCTATGGCTACACCTTC.

J is TRBJ2-5 and V is TRBV11-1; 8 nucleotides agree with TRBD1. CDR3 size: 15 residues. V shed 4 bases, J shed 4 bases, and the junction held 8 bases outside the gene matches. Germline lookup yields CDR1 SGHAT and CDR2 FQDESV (reference sequence). This CDR3 reads CASSSDRGRRETQYF. The CDR3 DNA is TGTGCCAGCAGCTCCGACAGGGGAAGAAGAGAGACCCAGTACTTC. The complete variable domain, with remaining parts taken from reference TRBV11-1 and TRBJ2-5, reads EAEVAQSPRYKITEKSQAVAFWCDPISGHATLYWYRQILGQGPELLVQFQDESVVDDSQLPKDRFSAERLKGVDSTLKIQPAELGDSAMYLCASSSDRGRRETQYFGPGTRLLVL.

The rearrangement uses TRBV30 and TRBJ1-1; no firm D call. Germline V gene sequence: CDR1 GTSNPN, CDR2 SVGIG (reference sequence). Trimming pared 1 base from V and 1 base from J, leaving 7 bases between. CDR3 length: 13 residues. The CDR3 here is CAWSEQQNTEAFF. The CDR3 region has the DNA TGTGCCTGGAGTGAACAGCAGAACACTGAAGCTTTCTTT. The entire variable domain, with the rest obtained from reference TRBV30 and TRBJ1-1, is as follows: SQTIHQWPATLVQPVGSPLSLECTVEGTSNPNLYWYRQAAGRGLQLLFYSVGIGQISSEVPQNLSASRPQDRQFILSSKKLLLSDSGFYLCAWSEQQNTEAFFGQGTRLTVV.

The CDR3 DNA sequence: TGTGCCAGTAAGGACGGCACTTTAGCCAAAAACATTCAGTACTTC. Translation gives CASKDGTLAKNIQYF. The rearrangement joins TRBV19 to TRBJ2-4, with unresolved D. This CDR3 region has 15 residues. Germline V gene sequence: CDR1 LNHDA, CDR2 SQIVND (reference sequence). V was trimmed by 7 bases and J by 0 bases, leaving 13 bases between them. Full variable domain (rest looked up from reference TRBV19 and TRBJ2-4): DGGITQSPKYLFRKEGQNVTLSCEQNLNHDAMYWYRQDPGQGLRLIYYSQIVNDFQKGDIAEGYSVSREKKESFPLTVTSAQKNPTAFYLCASKDGTLAKNIQYFGAGTRLSVL.

Here the CDR3 DNA reads TGCGCCAGCAGCCAAGGGACGTGGGATCCGGTGTCAGATACGCAGTATTTT. Its protein is CASSQGTWDPVSDTQYF. V gene TRBV4-1 combines with J gene TRBJ2-3; D call uncertain. The CDR3 runs 17 residues. Trimming removed 1 base from V and 4 bases from J, with 18 bases in between. The V gene's germline CDR1 is MGHRA and CDR2 YSYEKL.

The genes are TRBV19 and TRBJ1-4; 7 bases are shared with TRBD1. The CDR3 is made up of 15 amino acids. Trimming took 5 bases from V and 4 from J; bases not matched to a gene: 7. CDR1 and CDR2 (germline): LNHDA, SQIVND (reference sequence). The CDR3 DNA follows: TGTGCCAGTAGTGCCCGACAGGGTGGTAATGAAAAACTGTTTTTT. Its translation: CASSARQGGNEKLFF.

The chain links TRBV28 to TRBJ2-3; D is possibly TRBD2 (5 bases). Germline V gene data show CDR1 as MDHEN and CDR2 as SYDVKM. Trimming removed 7 bases from V and 2 bases from J, with 13 bases in between. The CDR3 contains 14 residues. CDR3 in amino acids: CASTPAGFTDTQYF. The CDR3 DNA is TGTGCCAGCACTCCGGCGGGCTTCACAGATACGCAGTATTTT.

V and J are TRBV9 and TRBJ1-1; no definite D call. Trimming stripped 4 bases from V and 3 bases from J, with 10 bases between. This CDR3 is built from 13 residues. Germline-derived CDR1 and CDR2 are SGDLS and YYNGEE. CDR3 bases: TGTGCCAGCAGCACACAGTTTTACACTGAAGCTTTCTTT. Translating gives CASSTQFYTEAFF.

This chain links TRBV7-2 with TRBJ2-1, with 8 bases identical to TRBD2. J was trimmed by 15 bases and V by 8 bases; bases with no gene match: 15. The CDR3 spans 13 residues. Germline V gives CDR1 SGHTA, CDR2 FQGNSA. In DNA, the CDR3 is TGTGCCAGCCTACAGATTAACGGGAGGGATTGGTTCTTC. Protein: CASLQINGRDWFF.

CDR3 DNA sequence: TGTGCCAGCAGAAGTAACAGGGAAACTGAAGCTTTCTTT. The encoded protein is CASRSNRETEAFF. This rearrangement joins TRBV6-5 to TRBJ1-1, with D tentatively TRBD1 (6 bases). CDR3 length equals 13 residues. The V end was cut by 6 bases, the J end by 5 bases, with 13 bases between. CDR1 is MNHEY and CDR2 is SVGAGI in the germline V gene.

A word on this clone: Other DNA sequences in the same sample also yield this CDR3. The rearrangement links TRBV11-1 to TRBJ1-1; D call uncertain. The CDR3 contains 13 residues. Per germline, CDR1 SGHAT and CDR2 FQDESV (reference sequence). The germline V and J ends were trimmed by 2 bases and 2 bases, with 6 bases remaining between them. The DNA for the CDR3 is TGTGCCAGCAGCTTATTAGGAAACACTGAAGCTTTCTTT. The encoded protein is CASSLLGNTEAFF.

This clone occurred once. At one boundary the junction diverges from the germline segment, which might be a read error. The V call is TRBV27, the J call TRBJ1-2; 7 bases match TRBD1. This CDR3 is built from 12 residues. Germline values: CDR1 MNHEY, CDR2 SMNVEV (reference sequence). Here the CDR3 reads CASIDVRDRQFF. Here the CDR3 DNA reads TGTGCCAGCATCGATGTCCGGGACAGACAATTCTTC.

The chain combines TRBV7-9 with TRBJ1-6; D unclear. This CDR3 is built from 15 residues. Trimming removed 4 bases at V and 11 bases at J, with 18 bases between. Germline lookup yields CDR1 SEHNR and CDR2 FQNEAQ (reference sequence). Here the CDR3 reads CASSSFNRAGAPLHF. The CDR3 DNA reads as TGTGCCAGCAGCTCCTTCAACCGGGCGGGTGCACCCCTCCACTTT.